The 19 T cell receptor beta chains presented below share a single source sample, sequenced in a study of cytomegalovirus exposure and HLA in healthy donors listed by TCRdb under 2017. Preparation of the library involved the immunoSEQ multiplex PCR assay. The multiplex PCR relied on a mix of 60 forward primers for TCR Vbeta segments and 13 reverse primers for TCR Jbeta segments. TCRdb mirrors the immuneACCESS table, restricted to in-frame sequences. Some clones are absent from its copies; in checked studies, under half trace to an unresolved V gene, and the reason for the others is unknown. The sample table records roughly 160,000 clones; roughly 80% of these occur just once. 1% of the sample lies in the top ten. Sequenced sample: PBMCs. Source of these receptors: a man between 25 and 39 years old in good health and CMV-seronegative.

The rearrangement links TRBV14 to TRBJ2-1; tentative D call: TRBD2 (6 bases). This CDR3 has 16 amino acids. Germline lookup yields CDR1 SGHDN and CDR2 FVKESK. V dropped 2 bases and J dropped 0 bases, with 11 bases sitting between them. The CDR3 DNA sequence: TGTGCCAGCAGCCAAACTAGCTCCAGCTCCTACAATGAGCAGTTCTTC. It encodes CASSQTSSSSYNEQFF.

The chain recombines TRBV18 with TRBJ2-2; TRBD1 matches at 9 bases. Germline V gene data show CDR1 as KGHSH and CDR2 as LQKENI. This CDR3 is 16 amino acids long. J was trimmed by 3 bases and V by 2 bases; bases with no gene match: 4. The CDR3 region has the DNA TGTGCCAGCTCACCATCACAGGGGGCATACACCGGGGAGCTGTTTTTT. This sequence encodes CASSPSQGAYTGELFF. The variable domain in full, with the rest retrieved from reference TRBV18 and TRBJ2-2, is NAGVMQNPRHLVRRRGQEARLRCSPMKGHSHVYWYRQLPEEGLKFMVYLQKENIIDESGMPKERFSAEFPKEGPSILRIQQVVRGDSAAYFCASSPSQGAYTGELFFGEGSRLTVL.

The chain combines TRBV11-2 with TRBJ2-1, with D possibly matching TRBD2 (7 bases). Trimming took off 4 bases at V and 7 bases at J, with 20 bases between the two ends. Germline-derived CDR1 and CDR2 are SGHAT and FQNNGV. The CDR3 totals 16 residues. Here the CDR3 reads CASSSTRGGDRNEQFF. CDR3 DNA sequence: TGTGCCAGCAGCTCAACCCGAGGGGGGGATAGGAATGAGCAGTTCTTC.

In the case of this clone: One junction end does not reproduce the germline sequence, and a read error may be involved. The V gene is TRBV7-9, the J gene TRBJ2-7; D is possibly TRBD1 (6 bases). From germline, CDR1 is SEHNR and CDR2 FQNEAQ (reference sequence). The CDR3 is 12 amino acids. The CDR3 spells CSSSVDSYEQYF. The CDR3 coding sequence is TGTTCCAGCAGCGTGGACAGTTACGAGCAGTACTTC.

CDR3 protein: CASSATGYPEAFF. As DNA, the CDR3 is TGTGCCAGTAGTGCGACAGGGTACCCTGAAGCTTTCTTT. The chain links TRBV19 to TRBJ1-1; 7 bases are a match to TRBD1. The junction had 6 bases not matched to a gene; V was cut back by 5 bases and J by 6 bases. The CDR3 sequence is 13 residues long. Germline V CDR1 and CDR2: LNHDA, SQIVND (reference sequence).

The chain employs TRBV7-8 and TRBJ1-4; tentatively, D is TRBD1 (6 bases). Per the germline V gene, CDR1 is SGHVS and CDR2 is FQNEAQ. With 5 bases removed from V and 7 bases from J, the gap between germline ends came to 14 bases. This CDR3 contains 14 residues. The CDR3 loop reads CASSMDSLGEKLFF. In nucleotides, the CDR3 is TGTGCCAGCAGCATGGACAGTCTCGGTGAAAAACTGTTTTTT. Using reference TRBV7-8 and TRBJ1-4 for the parts outside the CDR3, the full variable domain is GAGVSQSPRYKVAKRGQDVALRCDPISGHVSLFWYQQALGQGPEFLTYFQNEAQLDKSGLPSDRFFAERPEGSVSTLKIQRTQQEDSAVYLCASSMDSLGEKLFFGSGTQLSVL.

The chain couples TRBV18 to TRBJ1-3, with 8 bases identical to TRBD1. V lost 2 bases to trimming and J lost 0 bases; unmatched junction nucleotides: 3. Per germline, CDR1 KGHSH and CDR2 LQKENI. The CDR3 length is 16 residues. For the CDR3, the DNA is TGTGCCAGCTCACCAAAGACAGGGGCCTCTGGAAACACCATATATTTT. This translates into CASSPKTGASGNTIYF.

This sequence joins TRBV15 and TRBJ2-3; a weak D match, TRBD2 (5 bases). There are 13 residues in the CDR3. The germline CDR1 and CDR2 sequences are LNHNV and YYDKDF (reference sequence). V was pared by 3 bases and J by 6 bases, with 10 bases between. CDR3 nucleotide sequence: TGTGCCACCAGCAGGGACCAGCGGGATACGCAGTATTTT. Protein: CATSRDQRDTQYF.

The chain is built from TRBV10-3 and TRBJ2-2; 8 positions agree with TRBD2. The CDR3 is 12 residues long. Germline loops: CDR1 ENHRY, CDR2 SYGVKD. Unmatched junction bases numbered 6, after V lost 9 bases and J lost 9 bases. This chain's CDR3 is CAISGGERELFF. CDR3 nucleotides: TGTGCCATTTCCGGGGGGGAGAGGGAGCTGTTTTTT.

CDR3 protein: CASSQLPRKNTGELFF. The CDR3 region has the DNA TGCGCCAGCAGCCAACTGCCCAGAAAGAACACCGGGGAGCTGTTTTTT. The rearrangement joins TRBV4-1 to TRBJ2-2; D unresolved. Germline lookup yields CDR1 MGHRA and CDR2 YSYEKL. With 2 bases removed from V and 1 base from J, the gap between germline ends came to 11 bases. The CDR3 covers 16 residues.

The rearrangement links TRBV19 to TRBJ2-7; 8 nucleotides line up with TRBD1. CDR3 length: 16 amino acids. Germline-derived CDR1 and CDR2 are LNHDA and SQIVND (reference sequence). J lost 0 bases, V lost 4 bases, and 8 bases had no gene match. DNA for the CDR3: TGTGCCAGTAGTAAGGACAGGGCGTGGAGCTCCTACGAGCAGTACTTC. Protein product: CASSKDRAWSSYEQYF.

The chain joins TRBV5-6 to TRBJ2-7, with 9 nucleotides matching TRBD1. This CDR3 contains 16 residues. Germline values: CDR1 SGHDT, CDR2 YYEEEE. With V trimmed by 4 bases and J by 3 bases, 11 bases remained unmatched. The CDR3 bases are TGTGCCAGCAGCCGATCCCCCGTGACAGGGGGCTACGAGCAGTACTTC. This gives the protein CASSRSPVTGGYEQYF. Full variable domain (outside the CDR3, taken from reference TRBV5-6 and TRBJ2-7): DAGVTQSPTHLIKTRGQQVTLRCSPKSGHDTVSWYQQALGQGPQFIFQYYEEEERQRGNFPDRFSGHQFPNYSSELNVNALLLGDSALYLCASSRSPVTGGYEQYFGPGTRLTVT.

This clone was observed once. The chain joins TRBV6-1 to TRBJ2-3; D perhaps matches TRBD1 (5 bases). V was cut by 2 bases and J by 2 bases, with 8 bases left in between. Germline CDR1 MNHNS, CDR2 SASEGT. The CDR3 loop spans 14 amino acids. The chain's CDR3 is CASSESTDTDTQYF. As DNA, the CDR3 is TGTGCCAGCAGTGAATCGACAGACACAGATACGCAGTATTTT.

This chain connects TRBV25-1 to TRBJ2-3; 12 bases are shared with TRBD2. The CDR3 has 16 residues. The germline V gene encodes CDR1 MGHDK and CDR2 SYGVNS. J gave up 6 bases and V 4 bases, and 8 bases lay outside the gene matches. Here the CDR3 DNA reads TGTGCCAGCAGTGCCAGGACTAGCGGGAAAAGGGATACGCAGTATTTT. Its protein product is CASSARTSGKRDTQYF.

The chain has TRBV19 and TRBJ1-1; 7 nucleotides match TRBD1. The CDR3 contains 16 residues. Per the germline V gene, CDR1 is LNHDA and CDR2 is SQIVND (reference sequence). Unmatched junction bases numbered 9, after V lost 5 bases and J lost 0 bases. The CDR3 protein is CASSLGTVVLNTEAFF. The CDR3 coding sequence is TGTGCCAGTAGTCTAGGGACAGTTGTATTGAACACTGAAGCTTTCTTT.

V usage is TRBV29-1 and J usage is TRBJ2-7, with 7 bases lining up with TRBD1. The CDR3 has 13 amino acids. Germline trimming cut 5 bases from V and 7 bases from J; bases unmatched to any gene: 11. Germline assignment: CDR1 SQVTM and CDR2 ANQGSEA. The CDR3: CSVMGTAQGEQYF. DNA of the CDR3: TGCAGCGTTATGGGGACAGCCCAGGGGGAGCAGTACTTC.

The gene calls are TRBV2 and TRBJ1-4; 7 positions agree with TRBD1. Germline loops: CDR1 SNHLY, CDR2 FYNNEI. The V gene end was trimmed by 5 bases and the J gene end by 2 bases; junction bases not matched to a gene: 17. The CDR3 is 19 amino acids. Here the CDR3 reads CASSPHPGQPAPTNEKLFF. DNA for the CDR3: TGTGCCAGCAGTCCTCATCCGGGACAGCCGGCGCCTACTAATGAAAAACTGTTTTTT. The variable domain in full, completed from reference TRBV2 and TRBJ1-4, reads EPEVTQTPSHQVTQMGQEVILRCVPISNHLYFYWYRQILGQKVEFLVSFYNNEISEKSEIFDDQFSVERPDGSNFTLKIRSTKLEDSAMYFCASSPHPGQPAPTNEKLFFGSGTQLSVL.

This sequence joins TRBV7-9 and TRBJ2-3; 8 nucleotides line up with TRBD1. Germline V lookup: CDR1 SEHNR, CDR2 FQNEAQ (reference sequence). The CDR3 sequence is 16 residues long. J lost 3 bases, V lost 1 base, and 6 bases had no gene match. CDR3 nucleotide sequence: TGTGCCAGCAGCTTAGGGAACAGGGGGAGGACAGATACGCAGTATTTT. Protein: CASSLGNRGRTDTQYF.

The chain has TRBV4-2 and TRBJ2-7, with D possibly being TRBD2 (5 bases). The CDR3 is made up of 13 amino acids. Germline V gene data show CDR1 as LGHNA and CDR2 as YNFKEQ. With 4 bases removed from V and 1 base from J, the gap between germline ends came to 8 bases. CDR3 region: CASSPGYSYEQYF. The CDR3 DNA follows: TGTGCCAGCAGCCCGGGGTATTCCTACGAGCAGTACTTC.